This T cell receptor (beta chain) was observed in a study of T-cell memory formation after mild COVID-19. Between the trimmed V and J ends, which lost 6 bases and 4 bases, there was a span of 15 bases. This CDR3 contains 13 residues. Germline values: CDR1 DFQATT, CDR2 SNEGSKA (reference sequence). Study-level results: Mainly in CM and EM were contracting CD4+ clones; CD8+ were in EMRA.

In this sample, this clonotype turned up a few times. What it recognizes is unknown. In TCRdb, the 5' RACE reads were re-called with MiXCR into one record per CDR3 protein. Here the sample spans 300,000 to 350,000 distinct CDR3 sequences, 13% being singletons. This chain links TRBV20-1 with TRBJ1-1; a possible D gene is TRBD1 (6 bases). The sample taken for sequencing was PBMCs or a T cell subset sorted from them (not recorded which). The TCR sequence derives from a man between 18 and 35 years old who had mild COVID-19 (a few samples of this study predate the infection). Cell type and time point are not known. The CDR3 coding sequence is TGCAGTGCCAGGAGGGGGTATAGCACTGAAGCTTTCTTT. As protein: CSARRGYSTEAFF.